This entry features one T cell receptor beta chain sequence. Its antigen is unknown. No much larger clonotype is one base removed from it; base qualities were not supplied. This sample was taken from a study of cytomegalovirus exposure and HLA in healthy donors (TCRdb year 2017). About the full investigation: An earlier analysis of approximately 640 of the donors reported 250 to 300 Gb of sequence data and some 120 million unique TCR beta sequences from about 200 million T cells. To decide whether each TCR beta V gene segment behaved as functional or pseudogenic, an earlier analysis of approximately 590 of the donors relied on high-throughput TCR beta sequencing. To predict cytomegalovirus infection status, the study combined high-throughput TCR immunosequencing, statistical association of individual TCRs with disease status, and machine learning. Genome-wide SNP genotypes for about 60% of the roughly 700 donors were used in a later genetic analysis, which treated that subset as a discovery cohort. All discovery cohort repertoires had been generated on a single sequencing platform. About five DR-DQ haplotypes were handled as single units for association and clustering, since linkage in the cohort was strong. The number of typed donors differed by locus: 629-630 for A, B, C, DRB1 and DQB1; 522 for DQA1; roughly 600 for DPA1; and some 450 for DPB1. HLA typing covered class I and class II loci at four-digit resolution. The later analysis used no new phenotypic data to find candidate immune exposures, relying instead on TCR beta sequences and their occurrence across donors. An early release that covered some 630 HLA-typed donors contained approximately 300 gigabases of sequencing data and 70 million to 100 million unique TCR sequences. Among about 390 genotyped donors of the cohort, an average of 235,054 unique TCR beta nucleotide sequences were sequenced per donor, roughly 18% of them non-productive. The study was designed to test whether signatures of past pathogen exposure could be identified by cataloging public T cell receptors. Donor age, sex, ethnicity and CMV serostatus were compiled alongside the repertoire data. Along with the roughly 710-subject first cohort, a separate validation cohort of over a hundred different subjects was used. The study profiled the T cell repertoires of about 720 subjects by immunosequencing and related them to cytomegalovirus serostatus. Of the roughly 400 genotyped donors, around 81% fell in the genetic ancestry cluster associated with self-reported Caucasian donors. In a later analysis, previously published TCR beta repertoires from several hundred donors were re-analyzed and high-resolution HLA genotyping was added so that TCR occurrence patterns could be studied. General conclusions and limits of the study: Immune exposure information for the cohort was limited to CMV serostatus. According to a later analysis, TCR association rates differed among HLA loci, with DRB1 alleles showing the most associated TCRs and HLA-C alleles showing the fewest. The presence/absence analyses assumed that sequencing depth was roughly uniform across donors, and that assumption may not be true. The study listed over 150 TCR beta chains as associated with cytomegalovirus. Most TCR sequences were seen in very few donors, while some public TCRs were found in many individuals. In a later analysis, most CMV-associated TCR beta chains were found to appear HLA-restricted, with HLA associations seemingly driven largely by CMV exposure. Linkage disequilibrium might explain the correlated functional status among segregating V segments, but an unknown experimental factor could not be excluded. A further reported finding was that TCR beta sequences accurately predicted the HLA-A and HLA-B alleles for most subjects in the first cohort. Compared with the approximately 670-donor mean, donors in an Asian-associated ancestry cluster had fewer N-insertions in productive TCRs, according to a later genetic analysis. A group of highly shared sequence variants was considered likely to be a technical artifact of the sequencing pipeline. According to the authors, the approach could potentially be generalized to other disease states and immunological phenotypes. In an earlier analysis of roughly 560 of the donors, most TCR beta V segments were observed in productive rearrangements about 87% or about 30% of the time, broadly matching IMGT annotations. In vitro tests confirmed that a few of the cytomegalovirus-associated TCR beta chains recognize cytomegalovirus antigens. Several of the top co-occurrence clusters appeared to be linked to parvovirus B19, influenza, CMV and Epstein-Barr virus, according to a later analysis. Cytomegalovirus status was reported to be diagnosed by the classifier with high specificity and sensitivity in both the original and validation cohorts. Because HLA typing was missing for some donors at each locus, association tests included only the typed subset. Because the 87-base-pair reads could not distinguish some IMGT-functional V segments, including TRBV6-2 and TRBV6-3, those segments were excluded. When HLA alleles, especially DR and DQ, strongly co-occurred, attributing TCR associations to individual alleles was difficult. At a false discovery rate of 0.05, a later analysis linked 16,951 TCR beta sequences to specific HLA alleles. In a later genetic analysis, a missense DCLRE1C variant was associated with V-gene and J-gene trimming of TCR beta chains, and the association was replicated in an independent cohort. In a later analysis, HLA-associated TCR beta chains were found to be more clonally expanded and to have lower generation probabilities than equally common non-associated chains. In this cohort, only TCR beta chains were sequenced, and detectable features were limited by the absence of alpha or paired-chain data. Because counts were too low, about 18 rarely observed V segments, including chromosome 9 orphons, were excluded from the earlier analysis of about 500 of the donors.

The cohort was made up of 500 to 850 healthy bone marrow donors. At the time of sampling, every cohort member was nominally healthy, though immune exposures that went unrecorded were likely present. The donor was CMV seronegative and belonged to the group of 350 to 400 seronegative cohort members. Every donor gave a peripheral blood sample, and the peripheral blood mononuclear cells from that sample were used for TCR beta sequencing. The Qiagen DNeasy Blood Extraction Kit was used to extract genomic DNA from the blood cell samples. The germline V gene supplies CDR1 SGHRS and CDR2 YFSETQ. From the cysteine up to the phenylalanine, the CDR3 has a length of 13 residues. The retained sequence is limited to the CDR3, 39 bases, with the frame set at the first base. The trim is 5 bases for V and 7 bases for J, with a gap of 15 bases between the germline ends. Receptor libraries were prepared by the immunoSEQ multiplex PCR assay. For the multiplex PCR, a mixture combining 60 forward primers for TCR Vbeta segments and 13 reverse primers for TCR Jbeta segments was used. A multiplex PCR assay on genomic DNA amplified the CDR3 region of rearranged TCR beta genes. The Illumina HiSeq System was used to sequence the amplified TCR beta libraries as 87-base-pair reads. The original methods were these. Across the 666 repertoires, a later analysis counted approximately 83 million unique TCR beta chains, around 11 million of which were shared by at least two donors. Raw reads were error-corrected and collapsed into unique sequences with a nearest-neighbor algorithm that merged closely related sequences to remove PCR and sequencing errors. To assign V, D and J gene segments, CDR3 sequences were aligned to IMGT reference sequences. Each retained sequence needed at least a six-nucleotide match to both a V gene segment and a J gene segment. A rearrangement counted as productive if the CDR3 had no stop codons and remained in frame with V and J, and every other rearrangement counted as non-productive. Following IMGT convention, CDR3 was defined as the stretch from the second conserved V-encoded cysteine to the conserved J-encoded phenylalanine. In an earlier analysis of 587 of the donors, sequences lacking an unambiguous match to a single V gene segment were excluded. In an earlier analysis of 587 of the donors, V segments were called functional above 56.7% productive rearrangements and were called segregating when the between-donor standard deviation exceeded 5%. To diagnose cytomegalovirus status from the catalog of TCR beta chain sequences, a statistical classification framework was built. In a later analysis, TCR nucleotide sequences were compared against IMGT/GENE-DB human TR gene sequences so that V and J genes could be assigned. In a later analysis, CDR3 sequences and most-parsimonious VDJ recombination scenarios were assigned using the TCRdist pipeline. In a later analysis, each TCR beta chain was defined by its CDR3 amino acid sequence together with its V-gene family, and reads lacking a unique V-gene family were excluded. A later analysis removed roughly 590 highly shared, low-generation-probability nucleotide sequences to deal with suspected cross-contamination and a sequencing artifact. For each public chain, a later analysis derived a clonal expansion index from normalized ranks of inferred template counts within each repertoire. Generation probabilities in a later analysis came from a VDJ recombination model fitted to out-of-frame rearrangements, and those results were checked against IGoR. In a later analysis, hypergeometric tests were used to score TCR-TCR, TCR-HLA and TCR-CMV co-occurrence, with a repertoire-size bias correction applied to TCR pairs. False discovery rates were estimated in a later analysis by permuting HLA or CMV assignments 20 times. In a later analysis, co-occurring TCRs were grouped using DBSCAN, with TCRdist sequence similarity added in when clustering inside HLA-allele-positive subsets. Repertoires with fewer than 30,000 or more than 120,000 public chains, plus five repertoires with anomalous nucleotide sharing, were excluded from co-occurrence clustering. The table was pulled from immuneACCESS by TCRdb, which kept in-frame rearrangements only. Such tables lose some clones; where checked, under half of the loss comes from unresolved V genes, and the rest has no known cause. The V and J calls and clone size come from that table; D and trimming were worked out from the DNA. A total of 150,000 to 200,000 clones appear in this sample, just over 75% of them only once. The top ten clones comprise 1% of the sample.

The receptor chain draws on TRBV5-1 and TRBJ1-2; TRBD1 might be the D gene, on 6 matching bases. The sequencing input was PBMCs. The TCR originated in a woman aged 40-49 years in good health and CMV-seronegative. The sequence in DNA is TGCGCCAGCAGATCGGGACAAGGGGGTGGCTACACCTTC. This translates into CASRSGQGGGYTF.